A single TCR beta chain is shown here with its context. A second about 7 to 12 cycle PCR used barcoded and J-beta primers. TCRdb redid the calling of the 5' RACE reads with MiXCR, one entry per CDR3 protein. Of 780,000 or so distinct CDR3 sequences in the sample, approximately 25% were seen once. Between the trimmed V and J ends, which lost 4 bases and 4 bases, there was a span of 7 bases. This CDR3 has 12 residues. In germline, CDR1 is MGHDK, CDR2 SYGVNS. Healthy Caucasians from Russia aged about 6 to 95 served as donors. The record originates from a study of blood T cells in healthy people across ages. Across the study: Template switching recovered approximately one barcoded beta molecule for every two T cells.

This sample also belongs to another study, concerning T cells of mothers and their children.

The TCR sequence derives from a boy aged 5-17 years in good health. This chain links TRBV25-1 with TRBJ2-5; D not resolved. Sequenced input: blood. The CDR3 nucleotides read TGTGCCAGCAGTGTCTCTCGAGAGACCCAGTACTTC. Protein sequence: CASSVSRETQYF.